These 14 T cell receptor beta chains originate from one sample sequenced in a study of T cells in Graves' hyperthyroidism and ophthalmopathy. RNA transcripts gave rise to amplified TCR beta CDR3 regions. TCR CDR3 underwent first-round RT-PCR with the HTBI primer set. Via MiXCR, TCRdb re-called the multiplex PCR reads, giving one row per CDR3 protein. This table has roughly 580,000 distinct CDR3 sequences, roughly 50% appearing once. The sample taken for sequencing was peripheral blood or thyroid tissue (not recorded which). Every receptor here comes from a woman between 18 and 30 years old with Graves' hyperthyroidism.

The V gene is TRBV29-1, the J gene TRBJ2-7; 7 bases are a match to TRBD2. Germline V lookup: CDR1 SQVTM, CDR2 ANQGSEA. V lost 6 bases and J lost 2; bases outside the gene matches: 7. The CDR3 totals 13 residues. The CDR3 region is CSVLASGTYEQYF. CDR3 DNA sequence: TGCAGCGTCCTGGCTAGCGGAACCTACGAGCAGTACTTC.

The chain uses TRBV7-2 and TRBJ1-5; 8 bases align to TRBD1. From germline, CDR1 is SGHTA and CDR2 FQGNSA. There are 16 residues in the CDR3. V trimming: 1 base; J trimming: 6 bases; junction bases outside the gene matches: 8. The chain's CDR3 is CASSLGTGRAGQPQHF. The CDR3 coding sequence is TGTGCCAGCAGCTTAGGGACAGGGAGGGCAGGTCAGCCCCAGCATTTT.

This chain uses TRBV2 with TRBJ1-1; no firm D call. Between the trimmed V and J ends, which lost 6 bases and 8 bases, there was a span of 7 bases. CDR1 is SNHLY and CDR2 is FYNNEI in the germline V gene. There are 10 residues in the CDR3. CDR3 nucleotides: TGTGCCAGCAGGGGAAAAGAAGCTTTCTTT. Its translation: CASRGKEAFF.

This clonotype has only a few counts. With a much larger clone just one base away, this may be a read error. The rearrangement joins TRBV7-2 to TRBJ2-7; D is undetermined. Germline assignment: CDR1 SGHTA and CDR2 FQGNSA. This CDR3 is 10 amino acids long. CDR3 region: CVSQSYEQYF. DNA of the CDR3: TGTGTCAGTCAGTCCTACGAGCAGTACTTC.

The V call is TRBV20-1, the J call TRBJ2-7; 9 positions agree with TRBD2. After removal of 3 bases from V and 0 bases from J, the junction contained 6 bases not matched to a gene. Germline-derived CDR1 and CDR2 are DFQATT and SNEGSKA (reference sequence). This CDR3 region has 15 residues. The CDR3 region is CSASGLAGDSYEQYF. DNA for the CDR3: TGCAGTGCTAGCGGGTTAGCGGGAGACTCCTACGAGCAGTACTTC.

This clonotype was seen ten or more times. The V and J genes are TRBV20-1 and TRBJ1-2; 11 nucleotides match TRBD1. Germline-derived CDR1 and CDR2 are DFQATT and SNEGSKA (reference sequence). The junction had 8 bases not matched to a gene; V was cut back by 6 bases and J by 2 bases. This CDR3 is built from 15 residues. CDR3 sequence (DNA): TGCAGTGCCCGGGACAGGGGGAGGACGAACTATGGCTACACCTTC. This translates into CSARDRGRTNYGYTF.

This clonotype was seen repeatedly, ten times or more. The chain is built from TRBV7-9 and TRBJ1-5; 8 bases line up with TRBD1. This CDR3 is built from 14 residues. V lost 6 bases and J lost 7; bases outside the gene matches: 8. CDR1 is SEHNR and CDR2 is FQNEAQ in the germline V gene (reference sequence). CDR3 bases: TGTGCCAGCAGTTCTGGACAGGGAGGGCAGCCCCAGCATTTT. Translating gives CASSSGQGGQPQHF.

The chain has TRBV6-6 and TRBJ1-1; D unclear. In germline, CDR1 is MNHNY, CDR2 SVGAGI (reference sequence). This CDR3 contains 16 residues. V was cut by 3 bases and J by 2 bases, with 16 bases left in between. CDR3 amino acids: CASSYLNPGQNTEAFF. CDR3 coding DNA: TGTGCCAGCAGTTATTTGAACCCGGGCCAAAACACTGAAGCTTTCTTT.

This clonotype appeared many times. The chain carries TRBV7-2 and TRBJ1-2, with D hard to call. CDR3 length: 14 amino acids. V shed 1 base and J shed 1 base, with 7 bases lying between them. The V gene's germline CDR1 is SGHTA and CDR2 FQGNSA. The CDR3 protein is CASSLGPVNYGYTF. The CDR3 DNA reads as TGTGCCAGCAGCTTAGGGCCGGTTAACTATGGCTACACCTTC.

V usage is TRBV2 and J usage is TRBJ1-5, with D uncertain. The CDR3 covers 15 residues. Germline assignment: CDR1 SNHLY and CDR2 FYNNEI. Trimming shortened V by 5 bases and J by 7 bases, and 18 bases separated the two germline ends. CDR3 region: CASSKRTSSDQPQHF. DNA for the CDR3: TGTGCCAGCAGTAAGAGGACGTCCTCGGACCAGCCCCAGCATTTT.

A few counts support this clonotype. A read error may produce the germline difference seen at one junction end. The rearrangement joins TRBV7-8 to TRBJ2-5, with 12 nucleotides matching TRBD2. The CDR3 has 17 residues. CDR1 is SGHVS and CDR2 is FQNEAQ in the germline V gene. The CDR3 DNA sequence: TGCGCCAGCAGCCAACCCTCTAGCGGGAGGGCCGGTGAGACCCAGTACTTC. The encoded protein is CASSQPSSGRAGETQYF.

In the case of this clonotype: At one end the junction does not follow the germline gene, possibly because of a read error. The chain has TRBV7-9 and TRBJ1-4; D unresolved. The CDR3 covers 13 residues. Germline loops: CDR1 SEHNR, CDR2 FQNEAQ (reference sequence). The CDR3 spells CACSLAGSEKLFF. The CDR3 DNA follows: TGTGCCTGCAGCTTAGCAGGCAGTGAAAAACTGTTTTTT.

The CDR3 DNA sequence: TGTGCCAGCAGTGTCCAACCGGGGTCCTACGAGCAGTACTTC. It yields the protein CASSVQPGSYEQYF. The rearrangement uses TRBV12-3 or TRBV12-4 and TRBJ2-7, with D possibly matching TRBD2 (5 bases). The length of the CDR3 is 14 residues. Trimming removed 5 bases from V and 1 base from J, with 12 bases in between.

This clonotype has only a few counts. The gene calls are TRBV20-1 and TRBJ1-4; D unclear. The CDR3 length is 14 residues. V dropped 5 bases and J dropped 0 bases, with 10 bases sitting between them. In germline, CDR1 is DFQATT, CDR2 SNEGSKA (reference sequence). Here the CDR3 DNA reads TGCAGTGCTCCTGACGCCGCAACTAATGAAAAACTGTTTTTT. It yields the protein CSAPDAATNEKLFF.